This T cell receptor beta chain came from a study of T cells in Graves' hyperthyroidism and ophthalmopathy. The TCR beta CDR3 regions underwent amplification using RNA transcripts as the source. Primed by the HTBI set, a first-round RT-PCR was run on the TCR CDR3. Each CDR3 protein gets one entry after TCRdb re-called the multiplex PCR reads with MiXCR. The table has about half a million distinct CDR3 sequences, 22% seen once. Uncontrolled infection, other autoimmune disease, pregnancy or lactation excluded patients. Thyroid ultrasound, orbital computed tomography, clinical symptoms, and serum thyroxine and TRAb underpinned diagnoses. The CDR3 contains 13 residues. J lost 9 bases, V lost 5 bases, and 4 bases had no gene match. In its sample, this clonotype was seen many times.

The sample comprised blood. The chain carries TRBV12-3 or TRBV12-4 and TRBJ1-5, with 10 bases matching TRBD1. The TCR comes from a woman aged 65 to 85 with Graves' ophthalmopathy. Here the CDR3 DNA reads TGTGCCAGCAGTGGACAGGGGGGACTGCCCCAGCATTTT. This encodes CASSGQGGLPQHF.